The 9 T cell receptor beta chains reported below all come from one sample, sequenced in a study of cytomegalovirus exposure and HLA in healthy donors. 13 Jbeta primers and 60 Vbeta primers were used for the PCR. The repertoire was sequenced with immunoSEQ multiplex PCR; TCRdb's copy has only in-frame clones and lacks some. The table has 100,000 to 150,000 clones, around 74% seen once. Sequencing input: PBMCs. Receptor source: a man in his sixties in good health and CMV-seropositive.

The chain joins TRBV7-9 to TRBJ1-2; no clear D gene. The CDR3 has 16 residues. Germline V lookup: CDR1 SEHNR, CDR2 FQNEAQ (reference sequence). The V end lost 4 bases, the J end lost 3 bases, and 18 bases lay between the germline ends. The CDR3 DNA is TGTGCCAGCAGCTCCGACCGCGGCCAACGGGACTATGGCTACACCTTC. This codes for CASSSDRGQRDYGYTF.

The chain carries TRBV2 and TRBJ2-7; 11 nucleotides agree with TRBD1. The junction had 11 bases not matched to a gene; V was cut back by 10 bases and J by 3 bases. CDR1 SNHLY and CDR2 FYNNEI come from the germline V gene. The CDR3 spans 15 residues. CDR3 loop: CATVLGGTGGYEQYF. The CDR3 region has the DNA TGTGCCACAGTACTGGGGGGGACAGGGGGCTACGAGCAGTACTTC.

V is TRBV6-5 and J is TRBJ1-3; 9 nucleotides match TRBD1. The trim removed 5 bases at V and 3 bases at J, leaving 5 bases unmatched. Germline V gives CDR1 MNHEY, CDR2 SVGAGI. CDR3 length: 15 amino acids. CDR3 amino acids: CASSKRTGVGNTIYF. The CDR3 DNA sequence: TGTGCCAGCAGTAAGCGGACAGGGGTTGGAAACACCATATATTTT.

J is TRBJ1-6 and V is TRBV2; TRBD1 might be the D (6 bases). The germline V gene encodes CDR1 SNHLY and CDR2 FYNNEI. CDR3 length: 17 residues. V was shortened by 3 bases and J by 0 bases, with 12 bases between the two germline ends. The chain's CDR3 is CASSEAGVGSYNSPLHF. CDR3 nucleotide sequence: TGTGCCAGCAGTGAGGCAGGGGTCGGCTCCTATAATTCACCCCTCCACTTT.

The chain recombines TRBV28 with TRBJ2-7, with D possibly being TRBD1 (5 bases). CDR1 and CDR2 from the germline V gene are MDHEN and SYDVKM. V lost 1 base and J 4 bases, leaving 11 bases between the germline ends. This CDR3 has 14 amino acids. The CDR3 sequence: CASSLSQVVYEQYF. The CDR3 region has the DNA TGTGCCAGCAGTTTATCACAGGTGGTTTACGAGCAGTACTTC.

The V call is TRBV9, the J call TRBJ2-1, with 7 bases lining up with TRBD1. The J segment lost 7 bases and the V segment lost 3 bases, leaving 10 bases of the junction unmatched. The CDR3 runs to 15 residues. Germline V CDR1 and CDR2: SGDLS, YYNGEE. As DNA, the CDR3 is TGTGCCAGCAGCGCCTCTCCGAGGGGGCTGAATGAGCAGTTCTTC. This codes for CASSASPRGLNEQFF.

V usage is TRBV27 and J usage is TRBJ2-1; D ambiguous. The CDR3 runs to 14 residues. V gave up 2 bases and J gave up 4 bases, with 9 bases separating them. Germline assignment: CDR1 MNHEY and CDR2 SMNVEV (reference sequence). This chain's CDR3 is CASSLLAVYNEQFF. CDR3 nucleotides: TGTGCCAGCAGTTTACTGGCGGTTTACAATGAGCAGTTCTTC.

The rearrangement joins TRBV4-1 to TRBJ1-1; 11 bases agree with TRBD1. V lost 7 bases, J lost 1 base, and 2 bases stayed unmatched. CDR1 and CDR2 (germline): MGHRA, YSYEKL. The CDR3 has 14 residues. CDR3 bases: TGCGCCAGCAAAGGGACAGGGGGGAACACTGAAGCTTTCTTT. It encodes CASKGTGGNTEAFF.

This clone came up once. The V and J genes are TRBV7-2 and TRBJ1-1, with 7 positions matching TRBD1. The CDR3 contains 15 residues. Germline-derived CDR1 and CDR2 are SGHTA and FQGNSA. Losses at the gene ends were 5 bases for V and 2 bases for J; bases not matched to a gene: 8. This CDR3 is CASSPRTGGNTEAFF. The CDR3 nucleotides read TGTGCCAGCAGCCCTAGGACAGGAGGTAACACTGAAGCTTTCTTT.